The T cell receptor beta chain under discussion was sequenced for a study of PD-1 blockade in classical Hodgkin lymphoma. Here immunoSEQ multiplex PCR was the method, and the copy in TCRdb shows in-frame clones only, minus some. The sample has about 17,000 clones; more than 70% are singletons. Findings and limits, study-wide: Complete responders had baseline diversity similar to newly diagnosed patients. According to reports, newly diagnosed patients had lower baseline TCR diversity than healthy donors, and relapsed/refractory patients had lower baseline TCR diversity still. The authors excluded patients who started nivolumab under 1 year after ASCT.

Exposure to brentuximab vedotin varied, and each patient had relapsed following autologous stem cell transplantation. On this clone: Its antigen is as yet unknown.

The CDR3 contains 14 residues. Trimming stripped 4 bases from V and 1 base from J, with 8 bases between. CDR1 is MNHEY and CDR2 is SMNVEV in the germline V gene (reference sequence). This chain joins TRBV27 and TRBJ1-3; tentatively, D is TRBD1 (6 bases). This specimen consisted of peripheral blood mononuclear cells (PBMCs), obtained at baseline. The TCR comes from a human donor with classical Hodgkin lymphoma. The CDR3 DNA follows: TGTGCCAGCAGTTCTGACAGGTCTGGAAACACCATATATTTT. It translates to CASSSDRSGNTIYF.